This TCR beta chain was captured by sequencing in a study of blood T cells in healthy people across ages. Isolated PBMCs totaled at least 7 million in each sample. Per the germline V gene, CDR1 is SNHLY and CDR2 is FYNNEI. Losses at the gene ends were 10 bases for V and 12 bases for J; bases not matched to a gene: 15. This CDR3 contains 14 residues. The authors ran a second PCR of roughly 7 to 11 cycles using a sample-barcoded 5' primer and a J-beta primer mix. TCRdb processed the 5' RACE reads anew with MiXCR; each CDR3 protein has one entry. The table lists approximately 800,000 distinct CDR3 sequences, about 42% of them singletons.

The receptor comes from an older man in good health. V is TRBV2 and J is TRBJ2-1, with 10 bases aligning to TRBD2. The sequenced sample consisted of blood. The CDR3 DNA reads TGTGCCACCCGGGGATCTAGCGGGAGCGAAGGGCAGTTCTTC. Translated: CATRGSSGSEGQFF.